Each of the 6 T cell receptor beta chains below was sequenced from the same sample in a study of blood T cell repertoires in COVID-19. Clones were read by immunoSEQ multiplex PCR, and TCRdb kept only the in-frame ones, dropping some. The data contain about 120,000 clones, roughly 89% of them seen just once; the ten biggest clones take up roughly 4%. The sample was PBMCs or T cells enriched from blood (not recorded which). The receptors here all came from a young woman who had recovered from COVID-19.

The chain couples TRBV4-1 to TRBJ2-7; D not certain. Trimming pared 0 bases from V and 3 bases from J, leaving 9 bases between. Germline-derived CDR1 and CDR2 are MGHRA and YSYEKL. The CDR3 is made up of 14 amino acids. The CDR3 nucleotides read TGCGCCAGCAGCCAAGAATCGGGTGGCTACGAGCAGTACTTC. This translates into CASSQESGGYEQYF.

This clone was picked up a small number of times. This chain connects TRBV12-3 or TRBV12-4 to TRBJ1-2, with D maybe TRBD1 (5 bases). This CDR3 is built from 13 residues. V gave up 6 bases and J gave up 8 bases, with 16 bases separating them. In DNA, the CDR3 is TGTGCCAGCAGCTCACTACGGGGGGGAGGCTACACCTTC. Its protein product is CASSSLRGGGYTF.

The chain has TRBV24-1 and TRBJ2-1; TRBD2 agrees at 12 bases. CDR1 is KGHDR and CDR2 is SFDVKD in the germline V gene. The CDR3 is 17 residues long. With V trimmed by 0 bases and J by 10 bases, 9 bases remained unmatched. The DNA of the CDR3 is TGTGCCACCAGTGATTTGTTCCCTAGCGGGAGGGCAGGAGAGCAGTTCTTC. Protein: CATSDLFPSGRAGEQFF.

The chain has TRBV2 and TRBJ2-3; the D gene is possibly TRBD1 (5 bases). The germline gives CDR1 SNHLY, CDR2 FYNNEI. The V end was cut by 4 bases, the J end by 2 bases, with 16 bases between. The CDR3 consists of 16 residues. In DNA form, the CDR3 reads TGTGCCAGCAGTGCCTTGGGATGGGGCTCCACAGATACGCAGTATTTT. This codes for CASSALGWGSTDTQYF.

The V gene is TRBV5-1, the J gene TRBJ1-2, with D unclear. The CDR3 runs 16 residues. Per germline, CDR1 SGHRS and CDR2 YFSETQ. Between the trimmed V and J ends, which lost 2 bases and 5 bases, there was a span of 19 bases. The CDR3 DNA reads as TGCGCCAGCAGCTTAAGCCCGAACCCCATCGTGTATGGCTACACCTTC. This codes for CASSLSPNPIVYGYTF.

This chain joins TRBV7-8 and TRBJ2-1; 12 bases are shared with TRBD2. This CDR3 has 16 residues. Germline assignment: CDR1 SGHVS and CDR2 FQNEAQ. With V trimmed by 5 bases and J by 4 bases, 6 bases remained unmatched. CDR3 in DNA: TGTGCCAGCAGCCCAGCAGGACTAGCGGGGTACAATGAGCAGTTCTTC. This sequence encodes CASSPAGLAGYNEQFF.